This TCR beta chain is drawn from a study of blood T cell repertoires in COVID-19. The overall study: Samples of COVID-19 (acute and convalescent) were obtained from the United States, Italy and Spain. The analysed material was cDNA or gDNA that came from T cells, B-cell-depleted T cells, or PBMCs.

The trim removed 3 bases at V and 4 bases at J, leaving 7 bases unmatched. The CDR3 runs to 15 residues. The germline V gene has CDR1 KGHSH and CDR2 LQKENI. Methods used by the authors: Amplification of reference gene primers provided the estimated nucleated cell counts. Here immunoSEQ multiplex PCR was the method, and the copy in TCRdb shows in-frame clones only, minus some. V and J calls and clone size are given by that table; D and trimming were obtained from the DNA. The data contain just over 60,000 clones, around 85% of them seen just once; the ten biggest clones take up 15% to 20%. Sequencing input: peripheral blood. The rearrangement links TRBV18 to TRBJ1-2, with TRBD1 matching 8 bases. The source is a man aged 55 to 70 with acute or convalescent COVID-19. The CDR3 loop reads CASSPQGANGYGYTF. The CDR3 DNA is TGTGCCAGCTCACCGCAGGGGGCGAATGGCTATGGCTACACCTTC. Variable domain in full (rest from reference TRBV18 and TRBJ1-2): NAGVMQNPRHLVRRRGQEARLRCSPMKGHSHVYWYRQLPEEGLKFMVYLQKENIIDESGMPKERFSAEFPKEGPSILRIQQVVRGDSAAYFCASSPQGANGYGYTFGSGTRLTVV.